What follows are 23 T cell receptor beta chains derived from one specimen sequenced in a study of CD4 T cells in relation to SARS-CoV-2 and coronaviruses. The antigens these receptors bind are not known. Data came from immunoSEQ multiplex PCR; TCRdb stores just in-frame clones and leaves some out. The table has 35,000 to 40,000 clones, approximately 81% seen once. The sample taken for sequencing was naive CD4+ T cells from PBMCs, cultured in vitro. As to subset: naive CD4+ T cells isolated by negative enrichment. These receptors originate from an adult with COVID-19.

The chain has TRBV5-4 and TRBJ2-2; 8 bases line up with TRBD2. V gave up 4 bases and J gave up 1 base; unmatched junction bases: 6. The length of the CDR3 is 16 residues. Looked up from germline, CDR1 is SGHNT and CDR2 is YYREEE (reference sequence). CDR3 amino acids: CASSEPGLGNTGELFF. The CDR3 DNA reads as TGTGCCAGCAGCGAACCGGGACTAGGGAACACCGGGGAGCTGTTTTTT.

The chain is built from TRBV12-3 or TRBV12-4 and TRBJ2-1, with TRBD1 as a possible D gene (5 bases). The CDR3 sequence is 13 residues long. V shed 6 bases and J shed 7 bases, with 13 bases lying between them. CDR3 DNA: TGTGCCAGCAGACCTACAAACAGGAATGAGCAGTTCTTC. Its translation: CASRPTNRNEQFF.

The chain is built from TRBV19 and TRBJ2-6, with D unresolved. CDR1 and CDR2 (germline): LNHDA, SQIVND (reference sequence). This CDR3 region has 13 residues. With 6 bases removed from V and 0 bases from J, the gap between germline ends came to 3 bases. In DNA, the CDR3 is TGTGCCAGTAGAGCCTCTGGGGCCAACGTCCTGACTTTC. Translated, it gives CASRASGANVLTF.

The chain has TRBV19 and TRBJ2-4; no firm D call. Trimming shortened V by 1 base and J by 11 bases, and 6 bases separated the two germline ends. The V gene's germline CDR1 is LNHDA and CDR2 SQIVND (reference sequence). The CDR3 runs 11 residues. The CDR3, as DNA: TGTGCCAGTAGTATAGGGACCCTTCAGTACTTC. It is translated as CASSIGTLQYF.

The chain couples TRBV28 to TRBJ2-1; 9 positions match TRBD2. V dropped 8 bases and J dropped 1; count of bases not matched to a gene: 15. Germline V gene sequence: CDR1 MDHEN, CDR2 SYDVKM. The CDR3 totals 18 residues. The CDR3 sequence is CASSPDSGRFGSYNEQFF. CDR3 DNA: TGTGCCAGCTCCCCCGATAGCGGGAGATTTGGGTCCTACAATGAGCAGTTCTTC.

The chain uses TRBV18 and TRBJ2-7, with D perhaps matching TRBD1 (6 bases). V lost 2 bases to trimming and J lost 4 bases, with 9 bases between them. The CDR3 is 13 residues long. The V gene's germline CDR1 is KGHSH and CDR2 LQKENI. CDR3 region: CASSPSRGYEQYF. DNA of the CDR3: TGTGCCAGCTCACCAAGCAGGGGTTACGAGCAGTACTTC.

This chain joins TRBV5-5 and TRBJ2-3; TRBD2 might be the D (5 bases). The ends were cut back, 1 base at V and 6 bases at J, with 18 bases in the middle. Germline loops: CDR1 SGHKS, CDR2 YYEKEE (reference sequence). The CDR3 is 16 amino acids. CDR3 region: CASSLLRSAGRDTQYF. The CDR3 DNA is TGTGCCAGCAGCTTGTTACGTTCCGCGGGCAGGGATACGCAGTATTTT.

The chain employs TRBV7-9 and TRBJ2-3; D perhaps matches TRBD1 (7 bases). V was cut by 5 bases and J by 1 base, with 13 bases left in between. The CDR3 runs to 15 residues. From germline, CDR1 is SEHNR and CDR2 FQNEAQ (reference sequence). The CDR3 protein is CASSPGGTGTDTQYF. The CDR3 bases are TGTGCCAGCAGCCCTGGAGGGACAGGCACAGATACGCAGTATTTT.

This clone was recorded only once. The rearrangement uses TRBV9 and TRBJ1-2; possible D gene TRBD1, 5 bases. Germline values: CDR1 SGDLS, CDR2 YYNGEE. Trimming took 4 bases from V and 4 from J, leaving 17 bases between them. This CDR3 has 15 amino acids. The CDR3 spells CASSPYDSSPYGYTF. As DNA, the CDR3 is TGTGCCAGCAGCCCTTATGACAGTTCCCCCTATGGCTACACCTTC.

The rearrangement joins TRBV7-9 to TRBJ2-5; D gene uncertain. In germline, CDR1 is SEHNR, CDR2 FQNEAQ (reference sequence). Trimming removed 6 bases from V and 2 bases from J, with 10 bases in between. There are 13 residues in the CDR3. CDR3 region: CASSDKSQETQYF. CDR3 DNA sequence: TGTGCCAGCAGTGATAAATCTCAAGAGACCCAGTACTTC.

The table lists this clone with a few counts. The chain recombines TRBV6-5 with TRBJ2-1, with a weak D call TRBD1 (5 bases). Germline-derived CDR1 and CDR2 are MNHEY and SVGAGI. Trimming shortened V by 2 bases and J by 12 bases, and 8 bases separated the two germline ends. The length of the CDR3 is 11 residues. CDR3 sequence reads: CASSYRGWQFF. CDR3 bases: TGTGCCAGCAGTTACAGGGGTTGGCAGTTCTTC.

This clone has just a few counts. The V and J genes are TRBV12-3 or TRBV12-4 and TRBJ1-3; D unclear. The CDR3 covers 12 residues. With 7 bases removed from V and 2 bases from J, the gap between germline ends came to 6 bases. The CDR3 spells CASTLAGNTIYF. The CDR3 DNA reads TGTGCCAGCACCCTTGCTGGAAACACCATATATTTT.

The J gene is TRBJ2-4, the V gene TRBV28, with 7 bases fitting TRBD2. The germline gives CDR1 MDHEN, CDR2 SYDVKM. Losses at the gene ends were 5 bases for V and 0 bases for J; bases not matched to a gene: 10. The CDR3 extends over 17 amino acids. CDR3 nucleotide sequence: TGTGCCAGCAGTCCCACTTGGGGGGGTCTAGCCAAAAACATTCAGTACTTC. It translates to CASSPTWGGLAKNIQYF.

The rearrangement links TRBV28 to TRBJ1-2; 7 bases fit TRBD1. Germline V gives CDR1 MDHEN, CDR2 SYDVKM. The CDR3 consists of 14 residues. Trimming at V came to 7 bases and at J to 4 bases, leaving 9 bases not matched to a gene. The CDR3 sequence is CASTRTQGSYGYTF. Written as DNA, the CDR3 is TGTGCCAGCACTCGCACACAGGGGAGCTATGGCTACACCTTC.

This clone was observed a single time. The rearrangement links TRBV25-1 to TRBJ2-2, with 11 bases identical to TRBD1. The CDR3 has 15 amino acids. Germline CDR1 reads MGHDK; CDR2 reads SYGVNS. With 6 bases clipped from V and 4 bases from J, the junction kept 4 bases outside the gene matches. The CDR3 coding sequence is TGTGCCAGCAGAGGACAGGGGGCCAGCACCGGGGAGCTGTTTTTT. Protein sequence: CASRGQGASTGELFF. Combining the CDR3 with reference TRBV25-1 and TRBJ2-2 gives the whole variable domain EADIYQTPRYLVIGTGKKITLECSQTMGHDKMYWYQQDPGMELHLIHYSYGVNSTEKGDLSSESTVSRIRTEHFPLTLESARPSHTSQYLCASRGQGASTGELFFGEGSRLTVL.

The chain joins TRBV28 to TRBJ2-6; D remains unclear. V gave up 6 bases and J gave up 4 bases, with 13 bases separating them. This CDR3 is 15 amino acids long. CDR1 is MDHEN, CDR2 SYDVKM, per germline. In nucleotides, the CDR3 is TGTGCCAGCAGGGACCCCTCGTTGGGGGCCAACGTCCTGACTTTC. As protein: CASRDPSLGANVLTF.

The CDR3 sequence: CASRSVGGRWENTEAFF. CDR3 sequence (DNA): TGTGCCAGCAGGAGTGTGGGGGGCCGATGGGAGAACACTGAAGCTTTCTTT. The chain recombines TRBV7-9 with TRBJ1-1; D possibly corresponds to TRBD1 (6 bases). The CDR3 is made up of 17 amino acids. V was shortened by 6 bases and J by 1 base, with 21 bases between the two germline ends. The germline V gene has CDR1 SEHNR and CDR2 FQNEAQ (reference sequence). Combining the CDR3 with reference TRBV7-9 and TRBJ1-1 gives the whole variable domain DTGVSQNPRHKITKRGQNVTFRCDPISEHNRLYWYRQTLGQGPEFLTYFQNEAQLEKSRLLSDRFSAERPKGSFSTLEIQRTEQGDSAMYLCASRSVGGRWENTEAFFGQGTRLTVV.

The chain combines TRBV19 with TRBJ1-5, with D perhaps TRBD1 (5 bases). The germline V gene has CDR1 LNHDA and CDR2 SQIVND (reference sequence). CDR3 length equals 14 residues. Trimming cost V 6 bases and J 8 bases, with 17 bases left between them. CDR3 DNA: TGTGCCAGTAGGATACAGGCTCGTGGTGAGCCCCAGCATTTT. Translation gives CASRIQARGEPQHF. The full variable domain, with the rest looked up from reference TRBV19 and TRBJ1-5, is DGGITQSPKYLFRKEGQNVTLSCEQNLNHDAMYWYRQDPGQGLRLIYYSQIVNDFQKGDIAEGYSVSREKKESFPLTVTSAQKNPTAFYLCASRIQARGEPQHFGDGTRLSIL.

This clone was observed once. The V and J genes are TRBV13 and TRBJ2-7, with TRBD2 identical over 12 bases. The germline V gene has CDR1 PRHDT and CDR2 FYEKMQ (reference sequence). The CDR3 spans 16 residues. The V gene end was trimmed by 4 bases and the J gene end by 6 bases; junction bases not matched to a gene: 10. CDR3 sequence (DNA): TGTGCCAGCAGCTCGACGACTCCGGGACTAGCGGGCGAGCAGTACTTC. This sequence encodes CASSSTTPGLAGEQYF.

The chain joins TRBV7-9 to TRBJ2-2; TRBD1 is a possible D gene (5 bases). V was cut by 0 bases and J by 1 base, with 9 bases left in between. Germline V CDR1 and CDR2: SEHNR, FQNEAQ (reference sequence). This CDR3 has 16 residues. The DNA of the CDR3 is TGTGCCAGCAGCTTAGCAAGGACACAGAACACCGGGGAGCTGTTTTTT. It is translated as CASSLARTQNTGELFF.

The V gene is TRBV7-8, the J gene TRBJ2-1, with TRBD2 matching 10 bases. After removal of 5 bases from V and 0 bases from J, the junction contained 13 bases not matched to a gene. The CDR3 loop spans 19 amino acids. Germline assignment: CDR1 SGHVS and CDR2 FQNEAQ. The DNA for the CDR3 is TGTGCCAGCAGCCGGGCGGGTCATAGCGGGAGGAGCTCCTACAATGAGCAGTTCTTC. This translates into CASSRAGHSGRSSYNEQFF.

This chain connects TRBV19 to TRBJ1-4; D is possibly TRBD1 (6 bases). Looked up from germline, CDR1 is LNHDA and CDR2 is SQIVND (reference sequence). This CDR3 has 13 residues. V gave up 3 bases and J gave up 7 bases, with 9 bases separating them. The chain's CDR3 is CASSMGRGEKLFF. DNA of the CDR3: TGTGCCAGTAGTATGGGCAGGGGTGAAAAACTGTTTTTT.

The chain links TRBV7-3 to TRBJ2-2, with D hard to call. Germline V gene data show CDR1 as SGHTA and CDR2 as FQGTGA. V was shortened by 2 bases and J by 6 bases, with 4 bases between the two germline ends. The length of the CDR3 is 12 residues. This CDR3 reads CASSLPPGELFF. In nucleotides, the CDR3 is TGTGCCAGCAGCTTACCCCCCGGGGAGCTGTTTTTT. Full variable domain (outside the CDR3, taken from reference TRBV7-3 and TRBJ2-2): GAGVSQTPSNKVTEKGKYVELRCDPISGHTALYWYRQSLGQGPEFLIYFQGTGAADDSGLPNDRFFAVRPEGSVSTLKIQRTERGDSAVYLCASSLPPGELFFGEGSRLTVL.